This T cell receptor (beta chain) was captured in a study of tumor-infiltrating lymphocytes in primary liver carcinoma (dated by TCRdb to about 2017). Broadly, across the study: Hepatocellular carcinoma (four) or combined HCC and intrahepatic cholangiocarcinoma (one) was present in the five patients, who were three men and two women aged 30 to 69 years. Tumors of the five patients were stage T1-T3 N0M0 with maximum diameters of roughly 4 to 10 cm. To link TCRbeta repertoire diversity to the local molecular phenotype, the 20 to 25 tumor region samples were profiled with Agilent mRNA microarrays. Reproducibility between technical replicate repertoires was high, with correlation coefficients above 0.95 and mean shared-clone rates around 0.88. Samples yielded roughly 3.65 to 7.13 million productive TCRbeta reads; read depth did not differ significantly between tissue types. A total of roughly 35 specimens from 5 patients went through TCRbeta repertoire sequencing, namely 25 tumor regions, 5 adjacent noncancerous liver tissues and 5 peripheral blood samples. TCRbeta repertoire sequencing, expression microarrays and whole-exome sequencing were combined in the study across five regions of each liver tumor, with adjacent normal tissue and blood also included. Paper-wide results and their limitations: Because only the TCR beta chain was sequenced and unpaired alpha chains were not captured, true repertoire diversity is likely underestimated. A significantly larger repertoire fraction was made up by the top 250 clones in tumors than in blood (p = 0.039). With just four or five patients in the study, the authors point out that the findings should be validated in a larger study. Pairs of tumor regions showed greater repertoire overlap (mean roughly 35%) than tumor-adjacent pairs (roughly 17%) or tumor-blood pairs (around 15%), which is consistent with antigen-driven expansion. Just about 8-25% of top clones turned up in all five regions of a tumor, which suggests spatial heterogeneity among tumor-infiltrating T cells. Comparison of CD4+ and CD8+ T cell repertoires was precluded by the use of bulk unsorted samples.

Comment on this clonotype: Its antigen has not been determined. A junction end diverges from the germline sequence, so it may reflect a read error.

Total RNA and DNA were co-extracted without cell sorting from about 19-30 mg of bulk tissue using the AllPrep DNA/RNA mini kit. Roughly five patients with histopathologically diagnosed primary liver carcinoma underwent surgical resection in China between 2015 and March 2016. Patients had chronic HBV infection and were treatment-naive at sampling. Each tumor was sampled at five spatially separated regions: the superior, inferior, left-lateral and right-lateral poles and the tumor centre. Histological examination found more than 90% viable tumor cells in every tumor sample. Fresh tumor and adjacent tissue pieces were bisected; one half was stored in RNAlater at -80°C, the other sent for histology. Reading the germline V gene gives CDR1 ENHRY and CDR2 SYGVKD. From the cysteine up to the phenylalanine, the CDR3 has a length of 13 residues. Only the CDR3 DNA stays, 39 bases, in frame from base 1. Using a constant-region primer and ProtoScript II reverse transcriptase, TCRbeta-specific cDNA was reverse-transcribed from about 0.45 ug total RNA. Three nested multiplex PCR rounds, following a slightly modified ARM-PCR procedure, were used to build the TCRbeta libraries. Each of the first two PCR rounds ran for approximately 10 cycles using multiplex TRBV1-TRBV30 forward primers together with a Cbeta reverse primer. Sample barcodes and Illumina adapters were attached in a final 25-cycle PCR using Deep VentR polymerase. Before sequencing, amplicons of 200-500 bp were gel-purified using a QIAquick gel extraction kit. TCRbeta amplicons were sequenced on an Illumina HiSeq 2500 with 250-bp paired-end reads. In the authors' own workflow: Reads were quality-trimmed with Trimmomatic v0.33, and paired reads were merged with FLASH v1.2.11 to recover full CDR3 sequences. V, D and J germline segments were assigned to the rearranged TCRbeta sequences using MiGEC v1.2.1b. Clonotype statistics and Shannon-Wiener diversity indices were calculated with VDJtools v1.0.0. Except for diversity analysis, only the 250 most abundant clonotypes of each sample were used in subsequent analyses to reduce sampling bias. The public reads were run again by TCRdb, first through fastp at Q25 and then through MiXCR, and only productive beta chains were kept. Each entry merges the rows of one CDR3 protein and shows their most common DNA and genes. These V and J calls rely on TCRdb rather than the paper's analysis. The sample yields about 35,000 distinct CDR3 sequences; roughly 69% were counted once. In total, the top ten clones hold around 17% of the sample.

Material: liver tumor tissue from sampling region 4. In light of the paper, this sample's cell subset or site label describes: tumor region T4, right-lateral pole. The TCR comes from a man aged 40-49 years with primary liver carcinoma and hepatitis B virus infection. This chain is built from TRBV10-3 and TRBJ1-2; a weak D assignment points to TRBD1 (6 bases agree). The DNA is TGTGTCTTCAGCCTTGAGGGGGTTCGGGGCTACACCTTT. It translates as CVFSLEGVRGYTF.